A single sample gave rise to the 13 T cell receptor beta chains below, sequenced in a study of cytomegalovirus exposure and HLA in healthy donors. The PCR contained 60 Vbeta and 13 Jbeta primers. TCRdb's copy holds only in-frame clones and misses some; the assay was immunoSEQ multiplex PCR. The sample includes approximately 80,000 clones, roughly 70% of them seen just once. The sample was PBMCs. These receptors were obtained from a young man in good health and CMV-seropositive.

The chain employs TRBV7-3 and TRBJ2-7, with 7 bases matching TRBD2. V shed 5 bases and J 1 base; nucleotides not matched to a gene: 8. The CDR3 sequence is 15 residues long. The V gene's germline CDR1 is SGHTA and CDR2 FQGTGA. CDR3 loop: CASSPKAGYSYEQYF. The CDR3 bases are TGTGCCAGCAGCCCGAAAGCGGGGTATTCCTACGAGCAGTACTTC.

The gene calls are TRBV6-5 and TRBJ1-1; TRBD1 might be the D (5 bases). There are 14 residues in the CDR3. V was shortened by 2 bases and J by 4 bases, with 11 bases between the two germline ends. The germline CDR1 and CDR2 sequences are MNHEY and SVGAGI. The CDR3, as DNA: TGTGCCAGCAGTTACAAAGGCGGGGGCACTGAAGCTTTCTTT. This gives the protein CASSYKGGGTEAFF.

Only a few counts were recorded for this clone. The J gene is TRBJ2-7, the V gene TRBV18; 8 nucleotides agree with TRBD1. J lost 7 bases, V lost 3 bases, and 5 bases had no gene match. The CDR3 is 13 amino acids. The germline V gene has CDR1 KGHSH and CDR2 LQKENI. CDR3 coding DNA: TGTGCCAGCTCACCCCAGGGGGCGGGGGAGCAGTACTTC. It translates to CASSPQGAGEQYF.

The rearrangement uses TRBV29-1 and TRBJ1-1; the D gene is possibly TRBD1 (6 bases). Germline CDR1 reads SQVTM; CDR2 reads ANQGSEA. The CDR3 covers 16 residues. The V end lost 3 bases, the J end lost 2 bases, and 19 bases lay between the germline ends. Here the CDR3 reads CSVDEDRPVPNTEAFF. The CDR3 DNA reads TGCAGCGTTGACGAGGACAGACCGGTACCTAACACTGAAGCTTTCTTT.

The rearrangement uses TRBV28 and TRBJ1-5, with D tentatively TRBD1 (5 bases). Deletions cut 5 bases from V and 0 bases from J, with 8 bases between. Germline lookup yields CDR1 MDHEN and CDR2 SYDVKM. The CDR3 totals 14 residues. CDR3 DNA: TGTGCCAGCAGTCCCGGGGGTAGCAATCAGCCCCAGCATTTT. Protein product: CASSPGGSNQPQHF.

There are a few counts of this clone. This chain uses TRBV28 with TRBJ1-1, with a weak D call TRBD1 (5 bases). Germline V gene sequence: CDR1 MDHEN, CDR2 SYDVKM. V was shortened by 5 bases and J by 11 bases, with 18 bases between the two germline ends. The length of the CDR3 is 13 residues. CDR3 amino acids: CASSRTLTESAFF. In nucleotides, the CDR3 is TGTGCCAGCAGTCGAACGCTGACAGAAAGTGCTTTCTTT.

The V call is TRBV2, the J call TRBJ2-2; 7 bases fit TRBD1. This CDR3 region has 15 residues. Unmatched junction bases numbered 3, after V lost 2 bases and J lost 3 bases. Germline CDR1 is SNHLY and CDR2 is FYNNEI. The chain's CDR3 is CASSENRGDTGELFF. The CDR3 nucleotides are TGTGCCAGCAGTGAAAACAGGGGAGACACCGGGGAGCTGTTTTTT. The full variable domain, completed using reference TRBV2 and TRBJ2-2, is EPEVTQTPSHQVTQMGQEVILRCVPISNHLYFYWYRQILGQKVEFLVSFYNNEISEKSEIFDDQFSVERPDGSNFTLKIRSTKLEDSAMYFCASSENRGDTGELFFGEGSRLTVL.

The chain carries TRBV9 and TRBJ1-1; weak D call: TRBD1 (6 bases). The CDR3 has 14 amino acids. Between the trimmed V and J ends, which lost 3 bases and 3 bases, there was a span of 12 bases. Germline lookup yields CDR1 SGDLS and CDR2 YYNGEE. CDR3 amino acids: CASSGGQSDTEAFF. The CDR3 DNA follows: TGTGCCAGCAGCGGCGGACAGAGTGACACTGAAGCTTTCTTT.

There are a few counts of this clone. This sequence joins TRBV5-1 and TRBJ2-3; TRBD2 matches 7 bases. The CDR3 is 16 residues long. Unmatched junction bases numbered 4, after V lost 0 bases and J lost 0 bases. Germline-derived CDR1 and CDR2 are SGHRS and YFSETQ. CDR3 protein: CASSLELADSTDTQYF. The CDR3 coding sequence is TGCGCCAGCAGCTTGGAGCTAGCGGATAGCACAGATACGCAGTATTTT.

J is TRBJ2-2 and V is TRBV9, with 7 bases fitting TRBD2. J gave up 2 bases and V 4 bases, and 5 bases lay outside the gene matches. This CDR3 spans 15 amino acids. Germline CDR1 and CDR2: SGDLS and YYNGEE. The DNA of the CDR3 is TGTGCCAGCAGCCCGGGGGGACTCAACACCGGGGAGCTGTTTTTT. Translation gives CASSPGGLNTGELFF.

The V gene is TRBV18, the J gene TRBJ2-7; 7 nucleotides line up with TRBD2. Per the germline V gene, CDR1 is KGHSH and CDR2 is LQKENI. V lost 4 bases and J lost 6; bases outside the gene matches: 12. This CDR3 spans 15 amino acids. CDR3 sequence: CASSLGGGLTSEQYF. The CDR3 nucleotides read TGTGCCAGCTCACTCGGGGGAGGGCTAACCTCCGAGCAGTACTTC.

A few counts support this clone. The chain couples TRBV27 to TRBJ2-3, with 11 bases identical to TRBD2. The CDR3 totals 17 residues. The germline CDR1 and CDR2 sequences are MNHEY and SMNVEV (reference sequence). The V gene end was trimmed by 4 bases and the J gene end by 4 bases; junction bases not matched to a gene: 10. The CDR3 region has the DNA TGTGCCAGCAGTTCACCCAATAGCGGGGGGGGGCCAGATACGCAGTATTTT. Translated: CASSSPNSGGGPDTQYF.

V gene TRBV10-1 combines with J gene TRBJ1-1; D might be TRBD1 (6 bases). This CDR3 is built from 12 residues. Per germline, CDR1 WNHNN and CDR2 SYGVQD (reference sequence). Trimming shortened V by 0 bases and J by 8 bases, and 7 bases separated the two germline ends. The CDR3 nucleotides are TGCGCCAGCAGTGAGTCGGGGACAGAAGCTTTCTTT. Its protein product is CASSESGTEAFF.